This T cell receptor beta chain was identified in a study of blood T cell repertoires in COVID-19. Across the whole study: COVID-19 samples collected from the United States, Italy and Spain covered acute and convalescent phases. T cells, B-cell-depleted T cells, or PBMCs provided the cDNA or gDNA that served as material.

The data were produced by immunoSEQ multiplex PCR, yet TCRdb's version contains in-frame clones alone and is incomplete. The sample lists around 260,000 clones, approximately 79% occurring once. The ends were cut back, 6 bases at V and 2 bases at J, with 8 bases in the middle. The CDR3 spans 12 residues. The V gene's germline CDR1 is SQVTM and CDR2 ANQGSEA. The study drew participants aged about 18 to 90 years from under 30 US areas. Cohort placement rested on clinical history that participants reported themselves. This TCR was recovered from a man aged 30-40 years with acute COVID-19. Sequenced input: PBMCs or T cells enriched from blood (not recorded which). The V call is TRBV29-1, the J call TRBJ1-5, with D uncertain. The CDR3 DNA is TGCAGCGTCGCGAGTGGCAATCAGCCCCAGCATTTT. It is translated as CSVASGNQPQHF.